The following is a TCR beta chain sequence with its context. This sample was taken from a study of blood T cell repertoires in COVID-19. Study context: Whether acute or convalescent, the COVID-19 samples came from the United States, Italy and Spain. The cDNA or gDNA used as material had been derived from T cells, B-cell-depleted T cells, or PBMCs.

In the source study's methods: Nucleated cell number was recorded as an estimate derived from reference gene primer amplification. Assay: immunoSEQ multiplex PCR; the TCRdb copy retains only in-frame clones and omits some. That table furnishes V, J and clone size, whereas the DNA furnished D and trimming. The table has approximately 200,000 clones, around 82% seen once. V shed 1 base and J shed 1 base, with 9 bases lying between them. CDR3 length: 16 residues. Looked up from germline, CDR1 is SGHRS and CDR2 is YFSETQ. The material sequenced was peripheral blood. V is TRBV5-1 and J is TRBJ2-6, with D unresolved. This sequence was found in a woman aged 30 to 39 who had recovered from COVID-19. This CDR3 reads CASSLQTSSGANVLTF. DNA for the CDR3: TGCGCCAGCAGCTTGCAAACTTCATCTGGGGCCAACGTCCTGACTTTC.